This TCR beta chain was obtained from a study of T cells in Graves' hyperthyroidism and ophthalmopathy. Study details: Peripheral blood was obtained at initial diagnosis, preceding any treatment. Whole-study findings and limits: Clonotypes that were expanded in thyroid above 0.001 mostly appeared in blood too.

This clonotype was detected many times. Its matching antigen is unknown. RNA transcripts served as the template for amplifying TCR beta CDR3 regions. Primed by the HTBI set, a first-round RT-PCR was run on the TCR CDR3. TCRdb used MiXCR to reprocess the multiplex PCR reads, holding one entry per CDR3 protein. The sample records a few hundred thousand distinct CDR3 sequences, roughly 18% being singletons. The V gene's germline CDR1 is MNHEY and CDR2 SVGAGI. The CDR3 is made up of 18 amino acids. Trimming pared 0 bases from V and 2 bases from J, leaving 18 bases between. The rearrangement links TRBV6-5 to TRBJ2-3; the D is unclear. Sequencing was performed on blood. This sequence originates from a man aged 18 to 35 with Graves' ophthalmopathy. The CDR3 nucleotides read TGTGCCAGCAGTTACTCTTATGAGCAGAGGACCTCCACAGATACGCAGTATTTT. It specifies CASSYSYEQRTSTDTQYF.